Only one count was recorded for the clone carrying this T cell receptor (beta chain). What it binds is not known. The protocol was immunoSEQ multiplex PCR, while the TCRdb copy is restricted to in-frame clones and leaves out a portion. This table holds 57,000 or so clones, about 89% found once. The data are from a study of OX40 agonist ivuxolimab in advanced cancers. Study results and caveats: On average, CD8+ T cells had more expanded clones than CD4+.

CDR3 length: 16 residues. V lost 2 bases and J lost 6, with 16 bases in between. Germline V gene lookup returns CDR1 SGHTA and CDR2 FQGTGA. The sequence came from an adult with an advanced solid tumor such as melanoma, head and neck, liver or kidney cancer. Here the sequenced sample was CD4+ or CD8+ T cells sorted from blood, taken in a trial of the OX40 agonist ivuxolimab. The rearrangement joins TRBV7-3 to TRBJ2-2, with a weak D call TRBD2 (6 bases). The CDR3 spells CASSLLGGAGPGELFF. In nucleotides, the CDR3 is TGTGCCAGCAGCTTATTGGGGGGTGCAGGTCCCGGGGAGCTGTTTTTT.